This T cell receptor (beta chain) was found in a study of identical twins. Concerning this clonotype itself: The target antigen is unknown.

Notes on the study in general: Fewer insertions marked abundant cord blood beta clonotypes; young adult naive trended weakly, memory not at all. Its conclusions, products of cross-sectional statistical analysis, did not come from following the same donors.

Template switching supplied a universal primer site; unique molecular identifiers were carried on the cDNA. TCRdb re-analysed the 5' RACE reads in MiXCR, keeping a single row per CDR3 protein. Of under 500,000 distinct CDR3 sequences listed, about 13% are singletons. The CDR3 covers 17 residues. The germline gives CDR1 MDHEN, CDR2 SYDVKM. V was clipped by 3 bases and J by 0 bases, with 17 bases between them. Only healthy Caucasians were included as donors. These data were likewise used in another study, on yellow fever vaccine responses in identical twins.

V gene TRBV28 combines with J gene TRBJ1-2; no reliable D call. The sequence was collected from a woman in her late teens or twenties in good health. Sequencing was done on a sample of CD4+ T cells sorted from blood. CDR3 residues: CASSFAGWVSSNYGYTF. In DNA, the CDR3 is TGTGCCAGCAGTTTTGCGGGCTGGGTGAGCTCTAACTATGGCTACACCTTC.